This T cell receptor beta chain stems from a study of CD8 T cells in ankylosing spondylitis. Findings and limits, study-wide: Researchers report that disease-linked clones proved CD8+ and relatively rare in peripheral blood. In ankylosing spondylitis patients, matched synovial fluid reportedly showed significant enrichment of disease-linked clones. Among TCR beta sequences, a motif of under 10 highly homologous variants appeared characteristic of ankylosing spondylitis blood.

TCRdb fed the 5' RACE reads into MiXCR, producing one record per CDR3 protein. The sample yields about 540,000 distinct CDR3 sequences, about 13% seen once. There are 19 residues in the CDR3. Points on this clonotype: The antigen remains undetermined.

Sequencing was done on a sample of blood, either unsorted or a sorted T cell fraction (not recorded which). V usage is TRBV21-1 and J usage is TRBJ1-5; the table gives TRBD1 as D, unverified against the DNA. TRBV21-1 is a documented pseudogene. This receptor was identified in a male donor with ankylosing spondylitis. The CDR3 is CASSKGEDRGRDSNQPQHF. The CDR3 DNA sequence: TGTGCCAGCAGCAAAGGCGAGGACAGGGGGCGGGATAGCAATCAGCCCCAGCATTTT.